The sequence of this T cell receptor (beta chain) was determined in a study of cytomegalovirus exposure and HLA in healthy donors. Findings and limits, study-wide: There were a few CMV-associated chains whose specificity for CMV antigens was confirmed in vitro.

As for this clone: Its antigen is still unknown.

The PCR contained 60 Vbeta and 13 Jbeta primers. Method: immunoSEQ multiplex PCR; TCRdb's copy keeps in-frame clones and lacks some. The sample has about 160,000 clones, over 65% seen once. Trimming pared 4 bases from V and 8 bases from J, leaving 12 bases between. Germline CDR1 reads SGHNT; CDR2 reads YYREEE (reference sequence). This CDR3 comprises 12 residues. V gene TRBV5-4 combines with J gene TRBJ1-2; possibly TRBD1 for D (5 bases). The sequencing sample was made of PBMCs. This TCR was sampled from a man in his forties in good health and CMV-seropositive. The CDR3 is CASSRSGWGYTF. For the CDR3, the DNA is TGTGCCAGCAGCCGGTCAGGGTGGGGCTACACCTTC.